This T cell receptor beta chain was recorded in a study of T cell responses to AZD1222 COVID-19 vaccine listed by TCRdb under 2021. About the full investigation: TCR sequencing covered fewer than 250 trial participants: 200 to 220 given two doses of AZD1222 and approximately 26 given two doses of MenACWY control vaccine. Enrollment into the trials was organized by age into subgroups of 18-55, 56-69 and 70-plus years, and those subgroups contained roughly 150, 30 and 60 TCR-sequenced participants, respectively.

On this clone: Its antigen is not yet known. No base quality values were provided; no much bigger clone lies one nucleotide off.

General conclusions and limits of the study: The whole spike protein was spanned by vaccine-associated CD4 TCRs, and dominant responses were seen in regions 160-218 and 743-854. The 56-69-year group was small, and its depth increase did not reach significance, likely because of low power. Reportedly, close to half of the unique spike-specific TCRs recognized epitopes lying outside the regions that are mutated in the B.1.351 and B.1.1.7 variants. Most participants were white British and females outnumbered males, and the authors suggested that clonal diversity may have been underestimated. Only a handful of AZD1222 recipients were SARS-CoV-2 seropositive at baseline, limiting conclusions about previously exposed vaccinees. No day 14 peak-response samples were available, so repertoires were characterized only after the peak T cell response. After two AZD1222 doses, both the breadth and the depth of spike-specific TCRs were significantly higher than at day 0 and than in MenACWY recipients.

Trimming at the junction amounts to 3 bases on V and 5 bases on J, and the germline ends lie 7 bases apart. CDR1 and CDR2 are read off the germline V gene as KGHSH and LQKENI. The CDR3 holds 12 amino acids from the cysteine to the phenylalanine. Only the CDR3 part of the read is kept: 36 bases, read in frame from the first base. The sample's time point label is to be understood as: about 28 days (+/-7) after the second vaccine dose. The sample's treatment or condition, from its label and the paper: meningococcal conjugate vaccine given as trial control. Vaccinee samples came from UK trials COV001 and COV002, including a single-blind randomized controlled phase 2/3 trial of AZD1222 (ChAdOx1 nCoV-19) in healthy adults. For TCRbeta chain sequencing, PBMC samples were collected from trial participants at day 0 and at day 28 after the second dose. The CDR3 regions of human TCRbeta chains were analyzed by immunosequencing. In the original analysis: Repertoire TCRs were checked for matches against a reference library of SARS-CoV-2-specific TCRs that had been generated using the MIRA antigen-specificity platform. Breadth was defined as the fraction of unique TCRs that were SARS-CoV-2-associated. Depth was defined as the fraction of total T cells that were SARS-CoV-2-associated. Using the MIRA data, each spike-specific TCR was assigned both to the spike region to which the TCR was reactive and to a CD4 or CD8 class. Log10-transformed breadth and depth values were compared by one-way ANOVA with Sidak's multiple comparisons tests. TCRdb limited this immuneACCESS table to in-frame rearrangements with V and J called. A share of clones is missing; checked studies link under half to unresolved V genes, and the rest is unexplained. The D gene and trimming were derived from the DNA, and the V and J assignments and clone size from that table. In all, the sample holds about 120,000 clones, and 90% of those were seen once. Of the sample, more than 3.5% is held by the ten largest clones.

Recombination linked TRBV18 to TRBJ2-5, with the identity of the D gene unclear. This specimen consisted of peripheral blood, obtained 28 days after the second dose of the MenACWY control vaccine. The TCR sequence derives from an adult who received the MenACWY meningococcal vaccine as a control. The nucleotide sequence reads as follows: TGTGCCAGCTCACCGGGTGGGGAGACCCAGTACTTC. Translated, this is CASSPGGETQYF.